The 28 T cell receptor beta chains below come from one sample, sequenced in a study of identical twins (TCRdb year 2016). The method was 5' RACE. The instrument given in TCRdb is Illumina HiSeq 2000. TCRdb applied fastp at Q25 and MiXCR to the public reads, then kept only in-frame beta chains. Merged by CDR3 protein, the rows form single entries marked with the most common genes and DNA. The sample table contains around 530,000 distinct CDR3 sequences; only one count was recorded for 13% to 15% of them. Together, the top ten hold roughly 0.43% of the sample. The sample also formed part of further work on yellow fever vaccine responses in identical twins.

Sequencing was carried out using CD4+ T cells sorted from blood. The receptor set was obtained from a woman under 30 in good health.

This chain connects TRBV20-1 to TRBJ1-1, with TRBD1 as a possible D gene (5 bases). Per germline, CDR1 DFQATT and CDR2 SNEGSKA (reference sequence). V lost 0 bases, J lost 6 bases, and 17 bases lay in between. The CDR3 sequence is 15 residues long. CDR3 nucleotides: TGCAGTGCTAGAGATTGGGGAGGGGTTGGAGCTGAAGCTTTCTTT. Translating gives CSARDWGGVGAEAFF.

This clonotype turned up a few times. In nucleotides, the CDR3 is TGTGCCAGCAGCTTAGGGGCCGCAGTGTTCTCCTACGAGCAGTACTTC. This encodes CASSLGAAVFSYEQYF. The chain has TRBV7-9 and TRBJ2-7; no clear D. CDR1 and CDR2 from the germline V gene are SEHNR and FQNEAQ (reference sequence). V was pared by 1 base and J by 0 bases, with 13 bases between. The CDR3 covers 16 residues.

In this sample, this clonotype turned up many times. The chain carries TRBV14 and TRBJ1-4, with unresolved D. Trimming stripped 4 bases from V and 0 bases from J, with 21 bases between. Germline V gives CDR1 SGHDN, CDR2 FVKESK. The CDR3 totals 19 residues. The CDR3 DNA follows: TGTGCCAGCAGCCCCATACGGGGTGAAGAAACTTCAACTAATGAAAAACTGTTTTTT. Its protein is CASSPIRGEETSTNEKLFF. Using reference TRBV14 and TRBJ1-4 for the parts outside the CDR3, the full variable domain is EAGVTQFPSHSVIEKGQTVTLRCDPISGHDNLYWYRRVMGKEIKFLLHFVKESKQDESGMPNNRFLAERTGGTYSTLKVQPAELEDSGVYFCASSPIRGEETSTNEKLFFGSGTQLSVL.

This clonotype appeared a few times. J is TRBJ2-7 and V is TRBV20-1, with 7 bases matching TRBD2. The CDR3 is 13 residues long. Germline trimming cut 8 bases from V and 6 bases from J; bases unmatched to any gene: 13. The germline V gene has CDR1 DFQATT and CDR2 SNEGSKA (reference sequence). CDR3 residues: CSPTSTLKGEQYV. The CDR3 DNA is TGCAGTCCGACTAGCACCCTAAAGGGCGAGCAGTACGTC.

The chain combines TRBV4-1 with TRBJ2-1, with D possibly being TRBD1 (7 bases). The CDR3 consists of 17 residues. The V gene's germline CDR1 is MGHRA and CDR2 YSYEKL. The V gene lost 8 bases and the J gene lost 1 base, with 21 bases spanning the gap. The CDR3 sequence is CASALGGTAGSYNEQFF. CDR3 sequence (DNA): TGCGCCAGCGCCCTTGGAGGGACAGCTGGGTCCTACAATGAGCAGTTCTTC.

This clonotype was counted only a few times. The V gene is TRBV20-1, the J gene TRBJ2-7; D uncertain. The CDR3 length is 12 residues. Trimming removed 1 base at V and 4 bases at J, with 8 bases between. Germline V lookup: CDR1 DFQATT, CDR2 SNEGSKA (reference sequence). CDR3 sequence: CSARVKQYEQYF. CDR3 DNA sequence: TGCAGTGCTAGAGTTAAGCAATACGAGCAGTACTTC.

CDR3 coding DNA: TGTGCCAGCTCACCCCCGGGACAAGCTGGTGAAAAACTGTTTTTT. This gives the protein CASSPPGQAGEKLFF. This rearrangement joins TRBV18 to TRBJ1-4, with D possibly TRBD1 on 6 matching bases. With 3 bases removed from V and 7 bases from J, the gap between germline ends came to 15 bases. There are 15 residues in the CDR3. CDR1 and CDR2 (germline): KGHSH, LQKENI.

The chain uses TRBV29-1 and TRBJ2-2; D possibly corresponds to TRBD2 (5 bases). The CDR3 sequence is 17 residues long. The germline gives CDR1 SQVTM, CDR2 ANQGSEA. The V end was cut by 4 bases, the J end by 0 bases, with 18 bases between. CDR3 sequence reads: CSVAVQLVGANTGELFF. CDR3 DNA sequence: TGCAGCGTTGCGGTCCAACTCGTCGGGGCGAACACCGGGGAGCTGTTTTTT.

V and J are TRBV5-1 and TRBJ2-1; TRBD2 aligns across 13 bases. The CDR3 runs to 16 residues. Germline V gene data show CDR1 as SGHRS and CDR2 as YFSETQ. Trimming took 3 bases from V and 10 from J; bases not matched to a gene: 10. In DNA, the CDR3 is TGCGCCAGCAGCTCTGCCCGGACTAGCGGGAGTGACGAGCAGTTCTTC. Amino acid sequence: CASSSARTSGSDEQFF.

This clonotype was seen a handful of times. The V and J genes are TRBV9 and TRBJ2-1; 11 bases agree with TRBD2. The CDR3 has 18 amino acids. V gave up 4 bases and J gave up 6 bases; unmatched junction bases: 15. Germline assignment: CDR1 SGDLS and CDR2 YYNGEE. For the CDR3, the DNA is TGTGCCAGCAGCCCAGGATTTAGGTTAGCGGGAGGGCCCAATGAGCAGTTCTTC. This codes for CASSPGFRLAGGPNEQFF.

J is TRBJ1-1 and V is TRBV29-1, with TRBD1 matching 7 bases. This CDR3 is built from 13 residues. Germline assignment: CDR1 SQVTM and CDR2 ANQGSEA. V dropped 7 bases and J dropped 0; count of bases not matched to a gene: 5. This CDR3 is CSGLQGLNTEAFF. Written as DNA, the CDR3 is TGCAGCGGTCTACAGGGGCTGAACACTGAAGCTTTCTTT.

This chain joins TRBV19 and TRBJ2-1; D gene unclear. CDR3 length: 12 residues. Germline V gene lookup returns CDR1 LNHDA and CDR2 SQIVND (reference sequence). Trimming took 3 bases from V and 7 from J, leaving 7 bases between them. The CDR3 nucleotides are TGTGCCAGTAGTATGAGTGGAAATGAGCAGTTCTTC. Its protein is CASSMSGNEQFF.

The rearrangement links TRBV25-1 to TRBJ2-5; no firm D call. The CDR3 has 17 amino acids. The V end lost 5 bases, the J end lost 3 bases, and 22 bases lay between the germline ends. Germline lookup yields CDR1 MGHDK and CDR2 SYGVNS. In DNA, the CDR3 is TGTGCCAGCAGTCCCCCTGGTGTCTACACACGGAAAGAGACCCAGTACTTC. The encoded protein is CASSPPGVYTRKETQYF.

This chain links TRBV6-5 with TRBJ2-7; D remains unclear. CDR1 is MNHEY and CDR2 is SVGAGI in the germline V gene. CDR3 length: 15 amino acids. The V gene lost 4 bases and the J gene lost 0 bases, with 13 bases spanning the gap. The CDR3 sequence is CASSSRQDGSYEQYF. CDR3 nucleotides: TGTGCCAGCAGTTCCCGCCAGGACGGCTCCTACGAGCAGTACTTC.

J is TRBJ2-2 and V is TRBV6-1; D is unresolved. This CDR3 contains 14 residues. Germline values: CDR1 MNHNS, CDR2 SASEGT. Trimming cost V 3 bases and J 1 base, with 6 bases left between them. This CDR3 reads CASSDRRNTGELFF. The CDR3, as DNA: TGTGCCAGCAGTGACCGCCGGAACACCGGGGAGCTGTTTTTT.

This clonotype appeared a few times. The chain joins TRBV3-1 to TRBJ1-2; a weak D match, TRBD1 (5 bases). Trimming cost V 7 bases and J 4 bases, with 13 bases left between them. Germline CDR1 and CDR2: LGHDT and YNNKEL (reference sequence). This CDR3 is 13 amino acids long. The CDR3 region has the DNA TGTGCCAGCACCTCGACAGAACTCTATGGCTACACCTTC. The encoded protein is CASTSTELYGYTF.

The J gene is TRBJ1-1, the V gene TRBV20-1; D ambiguous. Germline V gives CDR1 DFQATT, CDR2 SNEGSKA (reference sequence). The CDR3 has 16 residues. The V end was cut by 3 bases, the J end by 6 bases, with 23 bases between. The CDR3 region has the DNA TGCAGTGCTAGGGCCAACGGAGGATGGGATTTGTCTGAAGCTTTCTTT. This translates into CSARANGGWDLSEAFF.

This clonotype was picked up many times. The genes are TRBV10-3 and TRBJ2-1; the match to TRBD2 covers 10 bases. This CDR3 spans 13 amino acids. V shed 8 bases and J 5 bases; nucleotides not matched to a gene: 3. Germline CDR1 reads ENHRY; CDR2 reads SYGVKD. CDR3 coding DNA: TGTGCCATCCTTGGACTAGCGGACAATGAGCAGTTCTTC. Protein product: CAILGLADNEQFF.

In its sample, this clonotype was seen a few times. The rearrangement uses TRBV10-3 and TRBJ2-3; 7 nucleotides align to TRBD2. There are 13 residues in the CDR3. Germline CDR1 reads ENHRY; CDR2 reads SYGVKD. The V segment lost 8 bases and the J segment 3 bases; nucleotides outside the gene matches: 5. CDR3 sequence: CAIRGGSTDTQYF. CDR3 sequence (DNA): TGTGCCATCCGAGGCGGGAGTACAGATACGCAGTATTTT.

The chain combines TRBV20-1 with TRBJ1-1; D gene uncertain. V was shortened by 6 bases and J by 14 bases, with 13 bases between the two germline ends. This CDR3 region has 9 residues. Germline V gene data show CDR1 as DFQATT and CDR2 as SNEGSKA (reference sequence). CDR3 DNA sequence: TGCAGTGCCCCAGGACGGAACTTCTTT. Translating it yields CSAPGRNFF.

This sequence joins TRBV28 and TRBJ2-7; 11 bases match TRBD2. The CDR3 totals 15 residues. CDR1 MDHEN and CDR2 SYDVKM come from the germline V gene. V was clipped by 2 bases and J by 3 bases; unmatched bases: 3. CDR3 DNA sequence: TGTGCCAGCAGTTTAATGGGACTAGCGGTCTACGAGCAGTACTTC. It specifies CASSLMGLAVYEQYF.

The CDR3: CASSLWGGRKNTQYF. For the CDR3, the DNA is TGTGCCAGCAGTTTATGGGGGGGCCGGAAAAATACGCAGTATTTT. This rearrangement joins TRBV27 to TRBJ2-3; tentatively, D is TRBD2 (7 bases). Germline V gives CDR1 MNHEY, CDR2 SMNVEV (reference sequence). The V end lost 1 base, the J end lost 7 bases, and 15 bases lay between the germline ends. CDR3 length equals 15 residues.

This clonotype has more than one count but fewer than ten. The chain carries TRBV3-1 and TRBJ2-1; no reliable D call. V lost 3 bases, J lost 6 bases, and 9 bases lay in between. This CDR3 comprises 13 residues. Germline V gene lookup returns CDR1 LGHDT and CDR2 YNNKEL (reference sequence). DNA for the CDR3: TGTGCCAGCAGCCATGCAGGCGGCAATGAGCAGTTCTTC. Translating gives CASSHAGGNEQFF.

This clonotype was counted only a few times. This chain connects TRBV6-1 to TRBJ1-1; D is unclear. V was shortened by 6 bases and J by 1 base, with 12 bases between the two germline ends. This CDR3 region has 14 residues. CDR1 and CDR2 (germline): MNHNS, SASEGT. As DNA, the CDR3 is TGTGCCAGCAGCCGCGCTTTGAGGAACACTGAAGCTTTCTTT. This encodes CASSRALRNTEAFF.

The V and J genes are TRBV27 and TRBJ2-3; tentative D call: TRBD2 (6 bases). CDR3 length: 16 residues. V was shortened by 4 bases and J by 2 bases, with 16 bases between the two germline ends. From germline, CDR1 is MNHEY and CDR2 SMNVEV (reference sequence). The CDR3 nucleotides read TGTGCCAGCAGTTCCACCCGCGGGACGTACACAGATACGCAGTATTTT. Residues: CASSSTRGTYTDTQYF.

This clonotype was found a few times. The rearrangement uses TRBV5-1 and TRBJ2-1; 8 positions match TRBD1. The germline V gene has CDR1 SGHRS and CDR2 YFSETQ. With V trimmed by 4 bases and J by 4 bases, 7 bases remained unmatched. The CDR3 has 15 amino acids. For the CDR3, the DNA is TGCGCCAGCAGCCCGACAGGGGATGGGTACAATGAGCAGTTCTTC. It encodes CASSPTGDGYNEQFF.

This clonotype appeared a few times. The V call is TRBV20-1, the J call TRBJ1-2, with TRBD1 identical over 7 bases. The V gene end was trimmed by 5 bases and the J gene end by 8 bases; junction bases not matched to a gene: 14. The CDR3 consists of 14 residues. The germline CDR1 and CDR2 sequences are DFQATT and SNEGSKA (reference sequence). This chain's CDR3 is CSAAHGTDTWGYTF. The DNA of the CDR3 is TGCAGTGCTGCCCACGGGACAGACACCTGGGGCTACACCTTC.

On this clonotype: The junction differs from germline at one of its ends, possibly a read error. The J gene is TRBJ1-3, the V gene TRBV3-1; 8 nucleotides match TRBD1. The V gene's germline CDR1 is LGHDT and CDR2 YNNKEL (reference sequence). CDR3 length: 15 amino acids. CDR3 in DNA: TGTGCCAGCAGCCAAGATCAGGGGGCTGGAACCACCATATATTTT. It yields the protein CASSQDQGAGTTIYF.